The 10 T cell receptor beta chains given below trace back to one sample, sequenced in a study of OX40 agonist ivuxolimab in advanced cancers. The method was immunoSEQ multiplex PCR; TCRdb's version includes in-frame clones alone and lacks a portion of them. The table shows around 120,000 clones, with approximately 92% occurring only once. Sequences were derived from CD4+ or CD8+ T cells sorted from blood, sampled in a trial of the OX40 agonist ivuxolimab. The receptors originated from an adult with an advanced solid tumor such as melanoma, head and neck, liver or kidney cancer.

This rearrangement joins TRBV6-5 to TRBJ1-6; D is uncertain. The V gene's germline CDR1 is MNHEY and CDR2 SVGAGI. The CDR3 has 14 residues. Trimming stripped 1 base from V and 11 bases from J, with 12 bases between. CDR3 loop: CASSYYAQTAPLHF. Written as DNA, the CDR3 is TGTGCCAGCAGTTACTATGCTCAAACGGCACCCCTCCACTTT.

The chain recombines TRBV11-2 with TRBJ2-7; 8 nucleotides line up with TRBD1. Germline lookup yields CDR1 SGHAT and CDR2 FQNNGV. This CDR3 is 13 amino acids long. With 2 bases clipped from V and 6 bases from J, the junction kept 3 bases outside the gene matches. CDR3 residues: CASSLQGAGEQYF. The CDR3 bases are TGTGCCAGCAGCTTACAGGGGGCAGGCGAGCAGTACTTC.

The J gene is TRBJ2-7, the V gene TRBV27, with TRBD2 as a possible D gene (5 bases). Germline V lookup: CDR1 MNHEY, CDR2 SMNVEV (reference sequence). V lost 5 bases and J 4 bases, leaving 21 bases between the germline ends. The CDR3 is 16 amino acids. The CDR3 sequence: CASSTTAGAVRYEQYF. The CDR3 DNA follows: TGTGCCAGCAGTACCACCGCGGGCGCGGTAAGATACGAGCAGTACTTC.

This clone was recorded only once. The chain combines TRBV11-2 with TRBJ2-3, with 12 bases lining up with TRBD2. Trimming cost V 3 bases and J 5 bases; bases outside gene matches: 3. Germline V gene sequence: CDR1 SGHAT, CDR2 FQNNGV. There are 15 residues in the CDR3. CDR3 bases: TGTGCCAGCAGCTTCCTAGCGGGGGGGCGAGATACGCAGTATTTT. As protein: CASSFLAGGRDTQYF.

This clone was observed once. This chain connects TRBV10-3 to TRBJ2-1, with 9 bases aligning to TRBD1. The V and J ends lost 6 bases and 10 bases, in that order; junction bases with no gene match: 7. This CDR3 region has 13 residues. CDR1 ENHRY and CDR2 SYGVKD come from the germline V gene. The CDR3 DNA reads as TGTGCCATCAGGGGGGGACAGGGCAGAGAGCAGTTCTTC. Translating gives CAIRGGQGREQFF.

This clone has just a few counts. The rearrangement links TRBV30 to TRBJ1-2; no definite D call. CDR1 is GTSNPN, CDR2 SVGIG, per germline (reference sequence). V was pared by 5 bases and J by 8 bases, with 9 bases between. The CDR3 runs to 10 residues. This CDR3 is CAWGERGYTF. The DNA of the CDR3 is TGTGCCTGGGGGGAGAGGGGCTACACCTTC. Full variable domain (rest looked up from reference TRBV30 and TRBJ1-2): SQTIHQWPATLVQPVGSPLSLECTVEGTSNPNLYWYRQAAGRGLQLLFYSVGIGQISSEVPQNLSASRPQDRQFILSSKKLLLSDSGFYLCAWGERGYTFGSGTRLTVV.

This clone has just one count. The chain recombines TRBV7-8 with TRBJ2-7; TRBD2 might be the D (5 bases). The ends were cut back, 6 bases at V and 9 bases at J, with 15 bases in the middle. The CDR3 covers 12 residues. In germline, CDR1 is SGHVS, CDR2 FQNEAQ. In nucleotides, the CDR3 is TGTGCCAGCAGTCCACCCCAGGACTGGCAGTACTTC. Protein product: CASSPPQDWQYF. The full variable domain, its missing parts supplied by reference TRBV7-8 and TRBJ2-7, is GAGVSQSPRYKVAKRGQDVALRCDPISGHVSLFWYQQALGQGPEFLTYFQNEAQLDKSGLPSDRFFAERPEGSVSTLKIQRTQQEDSAVYLCASSPPQDWQYFGPGTRLTVT.

The V call is TRBV9, the J call TRBJ1-2; D may be TRBD1 (6 bases). Deletions cut 3 bases from V and 5 bases from J, with 23 bases between. Germline CDR1 and CDR2: SGDLS and YYNGEE. The CDR3 spans 17 residues. The CDR3: CASSAGGLLTKGYGYTF. CDR3 sequence (DNA): TGTGCCAGCAGCGCCGGGGGGCTCCTTACTAAGGGATATGGCTACACCTTC.

V and J are TRBV5-1 and TRBJ2-5, with D possibly matching TRBD2 (5 bases). Germline CDR1 reads SGHRS; CDR2 reads YFSETQ. The CDR3 is made up of 13 amino acids. The V gene lost 6 bases and the J gene lost 5 bases, with 14 bases spanning the gap. The CDR3 here is CASTPTGWETQYF. Written as DNA, the CDR3 is TGCGCCAGCACTCCCACGGGGTGGGAGACCCAGTACTTC.

V gene TRBV19 combines with J gene TRBJ1-4, with 7 bases aligning to TRBD1. CDR1 is LNHDA and CDR2 is SQIVND in the germline V gene (reference sequence). This CDR3 has 15 residues. The V gene end was trimmed by 11 bases and the J gene end by 4 bases; junction bases not matched to a gene: 13. The CDR3 sequence: CAGRPGQVDNEKLFF. For the CDR3, the DNA is TGTGCCGGACGACCCGGACAGGTTGATAATGAAAAACTGTTTTTT.